This TCR beta chain originates from a study of response to subunit inactivated influenza vaccine (dated by TCRdb to between 2018 and 2020). About the study as a whole: Deep quantitative profiling of the T cell receptor repertoire was used in the study to follow responses to a trivalent subunit inactivated influenza vaccine. Broad study findings and their caveats: It was suggested by the authors that each seasonal influenza vaccination may recruit only a limited number of new T cells.

Library preparation was by RT-PCR. The sequencer was an Illumina HiSeq 2500. The raw public data were reprocessed by TCRdb itself: fastp quality trimming at Q25, MiXCR clonotype calling, in-frame beta chains only. Duplicate CDR3 protein sequences are folded into a single record with the most common DNA and genes. This sample is represented by roughly 670,000 distinct CDR3 sequences; less than 15% of them were singletons. The top ten clonotypes cover 7.5% to 8% of the sample. Worth noting for this clonotype: Its binding antigen is unknown. No much larger clone is present one base from it, and per-base qualities are unavailable.

Between the V and J ends, shortened by 3 bases and 3 bases respectively, the junction contains 9 bases. The CDR3 covers 13 residues, taking in both the cysteine and the phenylalanine. The read is trimmed to its CDR3 DNA, 39 bases read in frame from base 1. In the germline V gene, CDR1 corresponds to MDHEN and CDR2 to SYDVKM. This sample comprised PBMCs from blood, obtained approximately 15 days before vaccination. The chain couples TRBV28 to TRBJ2-7; confidence is insufficient to name the D gene. The clonotype was recovered from a man aged 50 or older who received an inactivated influenza vaccine. Donor details come from another sample of the same person, matched by shared clones. The CDR3 loop reads CASSFGRLYEQYF. In nucleotide form, the sequence is TGTGCCAGCAGTTTTGGACGGCTCTACGAGCAGTACTTC.